One sample yielded the 20 T cell receptor beta chains listed below, sequenced in a study of regulatory T cells in long-lasting Graves disease. Researchers made TCR beta libraries by using iRepertoire HTBI primers and running Arm-PCR on CDR3 regions. From the multiplex PCR reads, TCRdb called clonotypes with MiXCR, one entry per CDR3 protein. In the table there are under 450,000 distinct CDR3 sequences, around 15% of which are singletons. Time point indicated: newly diagnosed GD, antithyroid drugs for less than 3 months. The TCR library was made from RNA extracted from PBMCs. These data were likewise used in another study, on T cells in Graves' hyperthyroidism and ophthalmopathy.

This material consisted of peripheral blood mononuclear cells (PBMCs), taken at new diagnosis, from a patient treated with antithyroid drugs. These receptors came from a woman aged 18-29 years with Graves disease.

This clonotype has a single count. A far larger clone is one nucleotide away, so this likely arose from a read error. The V gene is TRBV7-2, the J gene TRBJ2-1; 7 nucleotides agree with TRBD2. This CDR3 region has 20 residues. CDR1 is SGHTA and CDR2 is FQGNSA in the germline V gene. Here the CDR3 DNA reads TGTGCCAGCAGCTTAGCACAACCCCAAACCCAGCGGGGCGTCTACAATGAGCAGCTCTTC. Protein sequence: CASSLAQPQTQRGVYNEQLF. Supplemented by reference TRBV7-2 and TRBJ2-1, the full variable domain reads GAGVSQSPSNKVTEKGKDVELRCDPISGHTALYWYRQSLGQGLEFLIYFQGNSAPDKSGLPSDRFSAERTGGSVSTLTIQRTQQEDSAVYLCASSLAQPQTQRGVYNEQLFGPGTRLTVL.

This clonotype was recorded at least ten times. The V and J genes are TRBV5-1 and TRBJ2-5, with D uncertain. Germline CDR1 is SGHRS and CDR2 is YFSETQ. The CDR3 sequence is 15 residues long. Trimming left V 4 bases short and J 0 bases short, with 13 bases between. The CDR3 DNA sequence: TGCGCCAGCAGCCTAGGACCGTCTGACCAAGAGACCCAGTACTTC. Translated: CASSLGPSDQETQYF.

This clonotype was observed many times. The chain carries TRBV30 and TRBJ2-1, with TRBD1 matching 9 bases. The ends lost 6 bases at V and 4 bases at J; junction bases unmatched: 10. The V gene's germline CDR1 is GTSNPN and CDR2 SVGIG (reference sequence). The CDR3 totals 15 residues. In DNA form, the CDR3 reads TGTGCCTGTTCCCCGGGACAGGGACTATACAATGAGCAGTTCTTC. The encoded protein is CACSPGQGLYNEQFF.

The chain recombines TRBV6-1 with TRBJ2-5; the D is unclear. Germline assignment: CDR1 MNHNS and CDR2 SASEGT. V was shortened by 3 bases and J by 4 bases, with 9 bases between the two germline ends. The CDR3 runs to 13 residues. CDR3 residues: CASSDRPGETQYF. In DNA, the CDR3 is TGTGCCAGCAGTGACAGGCCCGGAGAGACCCAGTACTTC.

The V call is TRBV18, the J call TRBJ2-4, with D possibly matching TRBD2 (5 bases). This CDR3 has 16 amino acids. In germline, CDR1 is KGHSH, CDR2 LQKENI. Trimming left V 6 bases short and J 0 bases short, with 15 bases between. This CDR3 reads CASSTIRELAKNIQYF. The DNA for the CDR3 is TGTGCCAGCTCCACCATCCGGGAACTAGCCAAAAACATTCAGTACTTC. Full variable domain (remainder filled in from reference TRBV18 and TRBJ2-4): NAGVMQNPRHLVRRRGQEARLRCSPMKGHSHVYWYRQLPEEGLKFMVYLQKENIIDESGMPKERFSAEFPKEGPSILRIQQVVRGDSAAYFCASSTIRELAKNIQYFGAGTRLSVL.

This clonotype has ten or more counts. The rearrangement uses TRBV6-1 and TRBJ2-7; no clear D gene. Trimming stripped 0 bases from V and 7 bases from J, with 10 bases between. The CDR3 consists of 13 residues. Per germline, CDR1 MNHNS and CDR2 SASEGT. CDR3 sequence reads: CASSEAGLGEQYF. The CDR3 DNA reads as TGTGCCAGCAGTGAAGCGGGCCTCGGGGAGCAGTACTTC.

The chain is built from TRBV7-9 and TRBJ1-4; 7 bases are a match to TRBD1. In germline, CDR1 is SEHNR, CDR2 FQNEAQ (reference sequence). After removal of 6 bases from V and 6 bases from J, the junction contained 7 bases not matched to a gene. The CDR3 is made up of 14 amino acids. The CDR3 DNA reads as TGTGCCAGCAGTTACGACAGGGCTGATGAAAAACTGTTTTTT. Protein sequence: CASSYDRADEKLFF.

This clonotype was observed a handful of times. This chain connects TRBV5-1 to TRBJ2-5; D is possibly TRBD1 (6 bases). The CDR3 is 13 residues long. CDR1 SGHRS and CDR2 YFSETQ come from the germline V gene. V dropped 3 bases and J dropped 5 bases, with 11 bases sitting between them. The DNA for the CDR3 is TGCGCCAGCAGCTCCAGGGGTTGGGAGACCCAGTACTTC. Translation gives CASSSRGWETQYF.

This clonotype has a handful of counts. The V and J genes are TRBV19 and TRBJ2-3; the D gene is possibly TRBD1 (7 bases). V gave up 7 bases and J gave up 0 bases, with 11 bases separating them. Germline lookup yields CDR1 LNHDA and CDR2 SQIVND (reference sequence). The CDR3 is 14 amino acids. CDR3 region: CASKGGQSTDTQYF. CDR3 DNA sequence: TGTGCCAGTAAGGGGGGACAGAGCACAGATACGCAGTATTTT.

This rearrangement joins TRBV9 to TRBJ2-1; the match to TRBD2 covers 10 bases. The germline V gene has CDR1 SGDLS and CDR2 YYNGEE. The CDR3 sequence is 16 residues long. V was clipped by 6 bases and J by 7 bases; unmatched bases: 13. Written as DNA, the CDR3 is TGTGCCAGCAACCCCACCCTTAGCGGGGGGTTGAATGAGCAGTTCTTC. Amino acids: CASNPTLSGGLNEQFF. The full variable domain, rest sourced from reference TRBV9 and TRBJ2-1, is DSGVTQTPKHLITATGQRVTLRCSPRSGDLSVYWYQQSLDQGLQFLIQYYNGEERAKGNILERFSAQQFPDLHSELNLSSLELGDSALYFCASNPTLSGGLNEQFFGPGTRLTVL.

This clonotype was seen at least ten times. The chain has TRBV5-1 and TRBJ2-3; D is perhaps TRBD1 or TRBD2 (5 bases each). CDR3 size: 14 residues. From germline, CDR1 is SGHRS and CDR2 YFSETQ. With 4 bases removed from V and 6 bases from J, the gap between germline ends came to 15 bases. The CDR3 loop is CASSTGRGWDTQYF. The CDR3, as DNA: TGCGCCAGCAGCACAGGACGCGGGTGGGATACGCAGTATTTT.

This sequence joins TRBV6-1 and TRBJ1-3; D is uncertain. V was shortened by 2 bases and J by 0 bases, with 8 bases between the two germline ends. Germline values: CDR1 MNHNS, CDR2 SASEGT. The CDR3 is 15 amino acids. The DNA for the CDR3 is TGTGCCAGCAGTGAAAGGAGTTACTCTGGAAACACCATATATTTT. Its protein is CASSERSYSGNTIYF.

This clonotype was recorded at least ten times. V and J are TRBV11-2 and TRBJ2-1; the D is unclear. Trimming removed 1 base at V and 7 bases at J, with 5 bases between. Looked up from germline, CDR1 is SGHAT and CDR2 is FQNNGV. The CDR3 is 12 residues long. CDR3 protein: CASSLANNEQFF. CDR3 sequence (DNA): TGTGCCAGCAGCTTAGCCAATAATGAGCAGTTCTTC.

The genes are TRBV7-9 and TRBJ1-2; TRBD1 matches 10 bases. V dropped 0 bases and J dropped 6; count of bases not matched to a gene: 4. The CDR3 runs 15 residues. CDR1 and CDR2 from the germline V gene are SEHNR and FQNEAQ (reference sequence). The DNA for the CDR3 is TGTGCCAGCAGCTTAGCTGGAGGGACAGGGGATGGCTACACCTTC. It is translated as CASSLAGGTGDGYTF.

The rearrangement links TRBV6-2 or TRBV6-3 to TRBJ2-2; 7 bases map to TRBD2. Looked up from germline, CDR1 is MNHEY and CDR2 is SVGEGT. This CDR3 is 14 amino acids long. Losses at the gene ends were 6 bases for V and 6 bases for J; bases not matched to a gene: 7. The CDR3 loop is CASSSEGGPGELFF. CDR3 coding DNA: TGTGCCAGCAGCTCCGAGGGAGGGCCCGGGGAGCTGTTTTTT.

This clonotype was seen ten or more times. CDR3 region: CASSPQTSSYNEQFF. The CDR3 DNA follows: TGTGCCAGCAGCCCCCAGACTAGCTCCTACAATGAGCAGTTCTTC. The chain is built from TRBV7-2 and TRBJ2-1, with D possibly TRBD2 on 6 matching bases. From germline, CDR1 is SGHTA and CDR2 FQGNSA. This CDR3 region has 15 residues. Deletions cut 5 bases from V and 0 bases from J, with 11 bases between.

This clonotype showed up many times. The gene calls are TRBV20-1 and TRBJ1-6; no reliable D call. Deletions cut 3 bases from V and 6 bases from J, with 18 bases between. The CDR3 runs 16 residues. The germline V gene has CDR1 DFQATT and CDR2 SNEGSKA (reference sequence). The CDR3 protein is CSASPQVVAINSPLHF. DNA for the CDR3: TGCAGTGCTAGCCCCCAGGTTGTCGCTATTAATTCACCCCTCCACTTT.

This clonotype was seen just once. The J gene is TRBJ2-5, the V gene TRBV5-1; perhaps TRBD1 as D (5 bases). Trimming removed 8 bases from V and 3 bases from J, with 14 bases in between. Germline CDR1 reads SGHRS; CDR2 reads YFSETQ. The CDR3 is made up of 13 amino acids. The CDR3 loop is CASSNRGEETQYF. In DNA form, the CDR3 reads TGCGCCAGTAGCAATAGGGGTGAAGAGACCCAGTACTTC.

This chain links TRBV6-5 with TRBJ2-7; the match to TRBD1 covers 10 bases. J was trimmed by 5 bases and V by 4 bases; bases with no gene match: 5. The CDR3 length is 14 residues. Germline assignment: CDR1 MNHEY and CDR2 SVGAGI. CDR3 region: CASSFGQGGNEQYF. CDR3 DNA: TGTGCCAGCAGTTTCGGACAGGGGGGGAACGAGCAGTACTTC.

This clonotype was recorded many times. As DNA, the CDR3 is TGCAGTGCTAGAGATGTGAGATCCCCCCTCAATGAGCAGTTCTTC. Translated: CSARDVRSPLNEQFF. The chain combines TRBV20-1 with TRBJ2-1; D not resolved. V lost 0 bases to trimming and J lost 6 bases, with 15 bases between them. This CDR3 is 15 amino acids long. The V gene's germline CDR1 is DFQATT and CDR2 SNEGSKA (reference sequence).